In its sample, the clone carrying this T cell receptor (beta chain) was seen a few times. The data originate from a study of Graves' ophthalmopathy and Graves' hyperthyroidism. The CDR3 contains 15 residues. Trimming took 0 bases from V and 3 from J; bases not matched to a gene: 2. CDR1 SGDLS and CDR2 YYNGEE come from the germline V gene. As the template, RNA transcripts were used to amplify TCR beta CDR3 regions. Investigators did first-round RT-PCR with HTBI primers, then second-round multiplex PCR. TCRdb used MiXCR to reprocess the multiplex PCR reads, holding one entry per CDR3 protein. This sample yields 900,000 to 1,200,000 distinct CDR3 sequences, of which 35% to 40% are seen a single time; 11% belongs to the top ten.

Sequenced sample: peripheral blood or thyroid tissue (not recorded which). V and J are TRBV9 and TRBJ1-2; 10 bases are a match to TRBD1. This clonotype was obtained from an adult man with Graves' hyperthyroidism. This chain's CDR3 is CASSVVGTGDYGYTF. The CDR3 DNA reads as TGTGCCAGCAGCGTAGTTGGGACAGGGGACTATGGCTACACCTTC.